This T cell receptor (beta chain) was recorded in a study of blood T cell repertoires in COVID-19. Under the authors' procedure: Counts of nucleated cells, estimated from reference gene primer amplification, were obtained. This table comes from immunoSEQ multiplex PCR, and its TCRdb copy is limited to in-frame clones, with some not included. The V and J calls and clone size are taken from that table; D and trimming were inferred from the DNA. The table has approximately 250,000 clones, roughly 79% seen once. The study recruited people aged roughly 18 to 89 years across more than 20 US areas. Participants reported their clinical history, and cohort assignment relied on those reports. Two negative PCRs, clearance, or symptom resolution had been documented for recovered Cohort 3 donors. This receptor was obtained from a middle-aged man who had recovered from COVID-19. The sample comprised PBMCs or T cells enriched from blood (not recorded which).

CDR3 nucleotides: TGTGCCAGCACTGAAGGGTCTAGCGGGAGTTTCAATGAGCAGTTCTTC. It translates to CASTEGSSGSFNEQFF. J is TRBJ2-1 and V is TRBV6-4, with TRBD2 matching 10 bases. Germline assignment: CDR1 MRHNA and CDR2 SNTAGT. J gave up 6 bases and V 7 bases, and 12 bases lay outside the gene matches. This CDR3 comprises 16 residues.